This T cell receptor beta chain was observed in a study of blood T cell repertoires in COVID-19. Study summary: Sites in the United States, Italy and Spain provided acute and convalescent COVID-19 samples. The cDNA or gDNA used as material had been derived from T cells, B-cell-depleted T cells, or PBMCs.

Source study methods: The assay estimated nucleated cells by amplifying reference gene primers. TCRdb keeps only in-frame clones here, not all; method: immunoSEQ multiplex PCR. The DNA gave D and trimming, while V, J and clone size come from that table. The sample lists 200,000 to 250,000 clones, roughly 90% occurring once. The CDR3 is 14 residues long. The V gene end was trimmed by 5 bases and the J gene end by 1 base; junction bases not matched to a gene: 1. Germline V CDR1 and CDR2: SGHVS, FQNEAQ. The clonotype comes from a man between 65 and 85 years old with acute or convalescent COVID-19. Sequencing was done on a sample of peripheral blood. V gene TRBV7-8 combines with J gene TRBJ2-1; 8 nucleotides agree with TRBD2. CDR3 bases: TGTGCCAGCAGCCGGGGGGGTTCCTACAATGAGCAGTTCTTC. Amino acid sequence: CASSRGGSYNEQFF.